Listed below are T cell receptor beta chains from one sample, sequenced in a study of shared clonotypes between healthy human individuals. The protocol was immunoSEQ multiplex PCR, while the TCRdb copy is restricted to in-frame clones and leaves out a portion. The sample has under 700,000 clones; about 95% are singletons. Sequencing used naive CD8+ T cells sorted from blood. These receptors originate from a woman aged 25 to 39 in good health. CDR3s include the opening cysteine and the closing phenylalanine or tryptophan. A D gene is named only where the DNA matches it firmly. Clone size is shown for a subset of rows, as once, few, many or a class of expanded clone.

size: NA; J: TRBJ2-7; D: TRBD1; V: TRBV7-9; DNA: TGTGCCAGCAGCCCCCGACAGGGGGTAGGCGAGCAGTACTTC; CDR3: CASSPRQGVGEQYF
size: NA; J: TRBJ2-3; D: NA; V: TRBV14; DNA: TGTGCCAGCAGCCAAGAGAGAGCTAGCACAGATACGCAGTATTTT; CDR3: CASSQERASTDTQYF
size: NA; J: TRBJ2-3; D: TRBD2; V: TRBV28; DNA: TGTGCCAGCAGCCCAGTAAGACTAGCGGGAGTCCCAGATACGCAGTATTTT; CDR3: CASSPVRLAGVPDTQYF
size: NA; J: TRBJ2-1; D: TRBD1; V: TRBV28; DNA: TGTGCCAGCAGCTCAACAGGGGATGAGCAGTTCTTC; CDR3: CASSSTGDEQFF
size: NA; J: TRBJ2-2; D: NA; V: TRBV14; DNA: TGTGCCAGCAGCCAAATTGGGACCGCGAACACCGGGGAGCTGTTTTTT; CDR3: CASSQIGTANTGELFF
size: NA; J: TRBJ2-7; D: TRBD1; V: TRBV5-1; DNA: TGCGCCAGCAGCCTCCGGGACAGGGACCCCTACGAGCAGTACTTC; CDR3: CASSLRDRDPYEQYF
size: NA; J: TRBJ2-5; D: TRBD1; V: TRBV2; DNA: TGTGCCAGCAGTGAGGACAGGGCTCAAGAGACCCAGTACTTC; CDR3: CASSEDRAQETQYF
size: NA; J: TRBJ2-7; D: NA; V: TRBV28; DNA: TGTGCCAGCAGTCAAGGGACCGGGAGCGAGCAGTACTTC; CDR3: CASSQGTGSEQYF
size: NA; J: TRBJ2-3; D: NA; V: TRBV29-1; DNA: TGCAGCGTCAAAACCCACCTAGGAGTACCTAGCACAGATACGCAGTATTTT; CDR3: CSVKTHLGVPSTDTQYF
size: NA; J: TRBJ1-5; D: TRBD1; V: TRBV27; DNA: TGTGCCAGCACCGCTACAGGGGGCAATCAGCCCCAGCATTTT; CDR3: CASTATGGNQPQHF
size: once; J: TRBJ2-7; D: TRBD2; V: TRBV5-1; DNA: TGCGCCAGCAGCCTCCACCCGGGACTAGCGGGGCTCGAGCAGTACTTC; CDR3: CASSLHPGLAGLEQYF
size: few; J: TRBJ2-7; D: TRBD2; V: TRBV27; DNA: TGTGCCACTTCGGGAGGGTACGAGCAGTACTTC; CDR3: CATSGGYEQYF
size: once; J: TRBJ1-5; D: NA; V: TRBV6-1; DNA: TGTGCCAGCAGTGAAGCGATGCCAGGGAGCAATCAGCCCCAGCATTTT; CDR3: CASSEAMPGSNQPQHF
size: NA; J: TRBJ2-2; D: TRBD1; V: TRBV11-3; DNA: TGTGCCAGCAGCTTAATCGGACAGGGGGGTACCGGGGAGCTGTTTTTT; CDR3: CASSLIGQGGTGELFF
size: NA; J: TRBJ2-7; D: NA; V: TRBV7-9; DNA: TGTGCCAGCAGCTTAGTAGCGGTCTACGAGCAGTACTTC; CDR3: CASSLVAVYEQYF
size: NA; J: TRBJ2-5; D: NA; V: TRBV19; DNA: TGTGCCAGTACCCCTCAGGGGGGCCGGTTAGAGACCCAGTACTTC; CDR3: CASTPQGGRLETQYF
size: NA; J: TRBJ2-7; D: TRBD2; V: TRBV27; DNA: TGTGCCAGCAGTTTAGGGGCTAGCGGGAGATCCCCCTACGAGCAGTACTTC; CDR3: CASSLGASGRSPYEQYF
size: NA; J: TRBJ1-5; D: NA; V: TRBV27; DNA: TGTGCCAGCCAACCGGGGGGGTCCGTTCAGCCCCAGCATTTT; CDR3: CASQPGGSVQPQHF
size: NA; J: TRBJ2-7; D: TRBD1; V: TRBV19; DNA: TGTGCCAGTAGTAAACAGGGGATCAACGAGCAGTACTTC; CDR3: CASSKQGINEQYF
size: once; J: TRBJ2-7; D: TRBD2; V: TRBV2; DNA: TGTGCCAGCAGTGAACCTAGCGGGAGCTTCGACGAGCAGTACTTC; CDR3: CASSEPSGSFDEQYF
size: NA; J: TRBJ1-2; D: TRBD1; V: TRBV27; DNA: TGTGCCAGCAGCTTAGGACAGGGGTTCTATGGCTACACCTTC; CDR3: CASSLGQGFYGYTF
size: once; J: TRBJ2-7; D: TRBD1; V: TRBV19; DNA: TGTGCCACCCAGCAGACAGGGTACTACGAGCAGTACTTC; CDR3: CATQQTGYYEQYF
size: NA; J: TRBJ2-1; D: NA; V: TRBV11-2; DNA: TGTGCCAGCAGCTCCACTAGTCGAAGCTCCTACAATGAGCAGTTCTTC; CDR3: CASSSTSRSSYNEQFF
size: NA; J: TRBJ2-7; D: NA; V: TRBV27; DNA: TGTGCCAGCAGTTTTAACCCGGATTACGAGCAGTACTTC; CDR3: CASSFNPDYEQYF
size: NA; J: TRBJ1-1; D: NA; V: TRBV25-1; DNA: TGTGCCAGCACCACGGGGGGGACTGAAGCTTTCTTT; CDR3: CASTTGGTEAFF
size: NA; J: TRBJ2-7; D: TRBD2; V: TRBV28; DNA: TGTGCCAGCAGTGGCTTCAGGACTAGCGGGACCGACTACGAGCAGTACTTC; CDR3: CASSGFRTSGTDYEQYF
size: NA; J: TRBJ2-5; D: TRBD2; V: TRBV15; DNA: TGTGCCACCAGCAGAGGGGGAGCAGCTAGCGGCATGGGAGAGACCCAGTACTTC; CDR3: CATSRGGAASGMGETQYF